The 12 T cell receptor beta chains presented below share a single source sample, sequenced in a study of blood T cells in healthy people across ages. Alongside a J-beta primer mix, a sample-barcoded 5' primer served in a second PCR lasting about 7 to 12 cycles. One entry per CDR3 protein, called by TCRdb with MiXCR from the 5' RACE reads. The table has about 970,000 distinct CDR3 sequences, roughly 51% seen once. The sequencing sample was made of blood. The receptor set was obtained from a woman in her sixties or seventies in good health.

The CDR3 spells CASTIALGHEQYF. The CDR3 nucleotides are TGTGCCAGCACCATCGCCTTGGGACACGAGCAGTACTTC. The chain joins TRBV12-3 or TRBV12-4 to TRBJ2-5; D is tentatively TRBD1 or TRBD2 (5 bases each). The J call may be wrong; the DNA end is better matched by TRBJ2-7. The CDR3 length is 13 residues.

This chain uses TRBV20-1 with TRBJ1-5; the D gene is possibly TRBD1 (5 bases). CDR3 size: 14 residues. Per the germline V gene, CDR1 is DFQATT and CDR2 is SNEGSKA (reference sequence). Trimming cost V 0 bases and J 7 bases, with 13 bases left between them. The CDR3 region is CSAREEGRLQPQHF. For the CDR3, the DNA is TGCAGTGCTAGAGAGGAGGGGCGTTTGCAGCCCCAGCATTTT.

J is TRBJ1-2 and V is TRBV7-9; D possibly corresponds to TRBD1 (6 bases). The germline V gene has CDR1 SEHNR and CDR2 FQNEAQ (reference sequence). This CDR3 region has 15 residues. V was cut by 1 base and J by 3 bases, with 12 bases left in between. This chain's CDR3 is CASSLVQGWDYGYTF. The CDR3 DNA sequence: TGTGCCAGCAGCTTAGTACAGGGCTGGGACTATGGCTACACCTTC. Full variable domain (rest looked up from reference TRBV7-9 and TRBJ1-2): DTGVSQNPRHKITKRGQNVTFRCDPISEHNRLYWYRQTLGQGPEFLTYFQNEAQLEKSRLLSDRFSAERPKGSFSTLEIQRTEQGDSAMYLCASSLVQGWDYGYTFGSGTRLTVV.

The genes are TRBV24-1 and TRBJ2-7; TRBD1 matches at 7 bases. The CDR3 runs 15 residues. The germline CDR1 and CDR2 sequences are KGHDR and SFDVKD. J gave up 3 bases and V 3 bases, and 7 bases lay outside the gene matches. CDR3 coding DNA: TGTGCCACCAGTGATCCTCGGACAGGAATCTACGAGCAGTACTTC. This translates into CATSDPRTGIYEQYF.

The rearrangement uses TRBV5-6 and TRBJ2-1; TRBD2 agrees at 7 bases. This CDR3 is 18 amino acids long. Germline V lookup: CDR1 SGHDT, CDR2 YYEEEE. J was trimmed by 2 bases and V by 0 bases; bases with no gene match: 11. CDR3 bases: TGTGCCAGCAGCTTGGAACTCGGGACTACAGTTACCTACAATGAGCAGTTCTTC. It codes for CASSLELGTTVTYNEQFF.

This clonotype was found once. One end of the junction varies from germline; a read error may be responsible. This chain uses TRBV20-1 with TRBJ1-2; TRBD1 matches at 7 bases. The CDR3 has 13 amino acids. The germline V gene encodes CDR1 DFQATT and CDR2 SNEGSKA (reference sequence). DNA of the CDR3: TGCGGTGCTAGGGCAGGGGGGGACTATGGCAACACCTTC. This gives the protein CGARAGGDYGNTF.

The chain is built from TRBV27 and TRBJ2-7, with TRBD1 matching over 8 bases. In germline, CDR1 is MNHEY, CDR2 SMNVEV (reference sequence). V gave up 5 bases and J gave up 2 bases; unmatched junction bases: 8. The CDR3 has 15 residues. The CDR3 here is CASSGSSTGAYEQYF. The CDR3 DNA follows: TGTGCCAGCAGTGGTTCTTCGACAGGGGCCTACGAGCAGTACTTC.

The chain combines TRBV15 with TRBJ2-1, with a weak D call TRBD2 (5 bases). The V gene's germline CDR1 is LNHNV and CDR2 YYDKDF (reference sequence). V was cut by 0 bases and J by 5 bases, with 11 bases left in between. This CDR3 spans 15 amino acids. CDR3 residues: CATSRDGVAHNEQFF. The DNA of the CDR3 is TGTGCCACCAGCAGAGACGGGGTGGCGCACAATGAGCAGTTCTTC. The full variable domain, its missing parts supplied by reference TRBV15 and TRBJ2-1, is DAMVIQNPRYQVTQFGKPVTLSCSQTLNHNVMYWYQQKSSQAPKLLFHYYDKDFNNEADTPDNFQSRRPNTSFCFLDIRSPGLGDTAMYLCATSRDGVAHNEQFFGPGTRLTVL.

This clonotype was observed a handful of times. This sequence joins TRBV28 and TRBJ2-7; D unclear. Per the germline V gene, CDR1 is MDHEN and CDR2 is SYDVKM. The germline V and J ends were trimmed by 2 bases and 4 bases, with 9 bases remaining between them. This CDR3 contains 13 residues. CDR3 sequence: CASSLGYKYEQYF. The CDR3 DNA reads as TGTGCCAGCAGTTTAGGGTACAAGTACGAGCAGTACTTC.

This clonotype was recorded a few times. The CDR3 protein is CASSHSGGAGTDTQYF. The DNA of the CDR3 is TGTGCCAGCAGCCATAGCGGGGGCGCAGGCACAGATACGCAGTATTTT. V and J are TRBV7-2 and TRBJ2-3; TRBD2 matches 9 bases. V gave up 5 bases and J gave up 1 base; unmatched junction bases: 7. The CDR3 consists of 16 residues. Germline CDR1 reads SGHTA; CDR2 reads FQGNSA.

The chain has TRBV29-1 and TRBJ2-5; 7 bases align to TRBD2. The J call may be incorrect, as the DNA end agrees better with TRBJ2-7. CDR3 length: 11 residues. Germline assignment: CDR1 SQVTM and CDR2 ANQGSEA. CDR3 bases: TGCAGTGCCCGCGGGAGAAGCGAGCAGTACTTC. The encoded protein is CSARGRSEQYF.

The J gene is TRBJ1-4, the V gene TRBV29-1; D is perhaps TRBD1 (5 bases). The CDR3 length is 11 residues. CDR1 and CDR2 from the germline V gene are SQVTM and ANQGSEA. V lost 3 bases, J lost 8 bases, and 7 bases lay in between. CDR3 region: CSVDQGEKLFF. The DNA of the CDR3 is TGCAGCGTTGATCAGGGAGAAAAACTGTTTTTT.